A single T cell receptor (beta chain) is shown here with its context. This sample stems from a study of blood T cell repertoires in COVID-19. Study at large: The origin of the acute and convalescent COVID-19 samples was the United States, Italy and Spain.

Trimming removed 0 bases from V and 7 bases from J; junction bases left unmatched: 4. This CDR3 has 15 amino acids. The germline V gene encodes CDR1 SGDLS and CDR2 YYNGEE. Sequencing was performed with immunoSEQ multiplex PCR; in TCRdb, only in-frame clones are kept and a portion is missing. The repertoire has about 90,000 clones, around 80% of them found once; the top ten carry 30% to 35%. The sample was peripheral blood. The TCR was taken from a woman aged 80 or over with active or convalescent COVID-19. The chain joins TRBV9 to TRBJ1-6; 7 bases map to TRBD1. The CDR3 coding sequence is TGTGCCAGCAGCGTAGGGGGGACAGCGAATTCACCCCTCCACTTT. It specifies CASSVGGTANSPLHF.